The 4 T cell receptor beta chains below all came from one sample that was sequenced in a study of identical twins. A single record per CDR3 protein comes from TCRdb applying MiXCR to the 5' RACE reads. Of some 630,000 distinct CDR3 sequences detected, 7% to 7.5% appear once; the ten largest clones hold roughly 1.6%. These records were also assigned to another study, of yellow fever vaccine responses in identical twins.

The sample was PBMCs. Receptors originate from a woman in her late teens or twenties in good health.

This rearrangement joins TRBV6-5 to TRBJ2-7; D is perhaps TRBD1 (5 bases). There are 12 residues in the CDR3. Trimming removed 8 bases from V and 9 bases from J, with 17 bases in between. Germline V gene data show CDR1 as MNHEY and CDR2 as SVGAGI. In DNA, the CDR3 is TGTGCCAGCTCCCCCCAGGGCCAAGCGCAGTACTTC. Its translation: CASSPQGQAQYF.

This clonotype has ten or more counts. J is TRBJ2-1 and V is TRBV3-1; no reliable D call. The CDR3 covers 12 residues. Trimming took 1 base from V and 10 from J, leaving 8 bases between them. Per the germline V gene, CDR1 is LGHDT and CDR2 is YNNKEL (reference sequence). CDR3 loop: CASSQVTTEQFF. The DNA of the CDR3 is TGTGCCAGCAGCCAAGTAACAACGGAGCAGTTCTTC.

This clonotype occurred a few times. The chain carries TRBV28 and TRBJ1-1; 8 positions agree with TRBD1. The V gene end was trimmed by 5 bases and the J gene end by 5 bases; junction bases not matched to a gene: 10. Germline loops: CDR1 MDHEN, CDR2 SYDVKM. The CDR3 totals 15 residues. CDR3 loop: CASSPDDRGGTEAFF. For the CDR3, the DNA is TGTGCCAGCAGTCCGGACGACAGGGGAGGAACTGAAGCTTTCTTT.

This clonotype was recorded a few times. The rearrangement links TRBV11-2 to TRBJ2-4; the match to TRBD1 covers 12 bases. V gave up 7 bases and J gave up 0 bases; unmatched junction bases: 10. Germline V gene data show CDR1 as SGHAT and CDR2 as FQNNGV. The CDR3 is 18 residues long. CDR3 region: CASTPGQGAPVAKNIQYF. The CDR3 DNA follows: TGTGCCAGCACCCCGGGACAGGGGGCGCCGGTAGCCAAAAACATTCAGTACTTC.